These 23 T cell receptor beta chains were all obtained from the same sample, sequenced in a study of T cell repertoires in cytomegalovirus infection. TCRdb fed the reads into MiXCR, producing one record per CDR3 protein. The sample has about 920,000 distinct CDR3 sequences, approximately 31% seen once. No antigen has been assigned to these receptors. The sample here was cultured CD8+ T cells from PBMCs, taken from culture after CMV antigen stimulation. The receptors here all came from a human donor in good health (CMV status not recorded). Some clones in this sample may be carry-over from other donors' samples.

The chain has TRBV6-2 or TRBV6-3 and TRBJ2-2, with 7 bases that match TRBD1. The CDR3 loop spans 14 amino acids. The germline V gene encodes CDR1 MNHEY and CDR2 SVGEGT. J lost 7 bases, V lost 4 bases, and 6 bases had no gene match. The CDR3 loop reads CASSWTGLNGELFF. As DNA, the CDR3 is TGTGCCAGCAGTTGGACAGGACTCAACGGGGAGCTGTTTTTT.

At least ten counts were recorded for this clonotype. The chain employs TRBV7-2 and TRBJ2-5, with 9 bases identical to TRBD1. The CDR3 totals 15 residues. Germline CDR1 is SGHTA and CDR2 is FQGNSA. The V segment lost 4 bases and the J segment 4 bases; nucleotides outside the gene matches: 7. The CDR3 sequence: CASSSRDREGETQYF. As DNA, the CDR3 is TGTGCCAGCAGCTCCCGGGACAGGGAGGGAGAGACCCAGTACTTC.

As to this clonotype: A much larger clone is a single base away; this may be a read error. The rearrangement joins TRBV7-2 to TRBJ2-4; D unresolved. V was shortened by 1 base and J by 10 bases, with 17 bases between the two germline ends. The CDR3 length is 15 residues. Germline CDR1 is SGHTA and CDR2 is FQGNSA. The CDR3 DNA follows: TGTGCCAGCAGCTTAGGGAGACACCCCGCAATGATTCAGTACTTC. It translates to CASSLGRHPAMIQYF. Full variable domain (missing parts from reference TRBV7-2 and TRBJ2-4): GAGVSQSPSNKVTEKGKDVELRCDPISGHTALYWYRQSLGQGLEFLIYFQGNSAPDKSGLPSDRFSAERTGGSVSTLTIQRTQQEDSAVYLCASSLGRHPAMIQYFGAGTRLSVL.

This rearrangement joins TRBV24-1 to TRBJ1-2; D not certain. V shed 4 bases and J shed 8 bases, with 16 bases lying between them. The CDR3 covers 14 residues. The V gene's germline CDR1 is KGHDR and CDR2 SFDVKD. The CDR3 DNA reads TGTGCCACCAGTGACGCTTTCCTAAAGCGGGGCTACACCTTC. Translating gives CATSDAFLKRGYTF.

This clonotype was seen a few times. This rearrangement joins TRBV7-9 to TRBJ2-5; either TRBD1 or TRBD2 may supply D (6 bases each). V was shortened by 4 bases and J by 1 base, with 16 bases between the two germline ends. CDR1 and CDR2 (germline): SEHNR, FQNEAQ (reference sequence). The CDR3 covers 16 residues. DNA of the CDR3: TGTGCCAGCAGCTCCTTGGAGGGGGGCAGCCAAGAGACCCAGTACTTC. Its protein product is CASSSLEGGSQETQYF.

This rearrangement joins TRBV7-9 to TRBJ1-5; a possible D gene is TRBD1 (5 bases). Trimming shortened V by 7 bases and J by 3 bases, and 13 bases separated the two germline ends. The CDR3 is 14 amino acids. The germline CDR1 and CDR2 sequences are SEHNR and FQNEAQ (reference sequence). DNA of the CDR3: TGTGCCAGCACGCCGGAGGGGCACAATCAGCCCCAGCATTTT. Its translation is CASTPEGHNQPQHF.

This clonotype has a handful of counts. The chain has TRBV4-1 and TRBJ2-5, with D unclear. Germline V gene lookup returns CDR1 MGHRA and CDR2 YSYEKL. The CDR3 is 14 amino acids. V dropped 4 bases and J dropped 1 base, with 10 bases sitting between them. The CDR3 reads CASSPEIVQETQYF. CDR3 nucleotide sequence: TGCGCCAGCAGCCCGGAGATCGTCCAAGAGACCCAGTACTTC.

V and J are TRBV19 and TRBJ2-1; D gene uncertain. V was cut by 3 bases and J by 4 bases, with 13 bases left in between. This CDR3 has 15 residues. Germline lookup yields CDR1 LNHDA and CDR2 SQIVND (reference sequence). CDR3 sequence (DNA): TGTGCCAGTAGTATGAAGAGGTCCGGTTACAATGAGCAGTTCTTC. Amino acid sequence: CASSMKRSGYNEQFF.

This clonotype occurred many times. One junction end disagrees with the germline gene, perhaps due to a read error. The chain is built from TRBV7-2 and TRBJ2-1; 11 nucleotides line up with TRBD1. The CDR3 has 15 amino acids. CDR1 SGHTA and CDR2 FQGNSA come from the germline V gene. The chain's CDR3 is CASSLRDRGYSEQFF. The DNA of the CDR3 is TGTGCCAGCAGCTTACGGGACAGGGGGTACAGTGAGCAGTTCTTC.

This clonotype came up a few times. The chain is built from TRBV12-3 or TRBV12-4 and TRBJ1-1; maybe TRBD1 (5 bases). The CDR3 runs to 12 residues. V gave up 10 bases and J gave up 0 bases, with 9 bases separating them. CDR3: CATLGVNTEAFF. The CDR3 region has the DNA TGTGCCACCTTAGGGGTGAACACTGAAGCTTTCTTT.

The CDR3 region has the DNA TGTGCCAGCAGCCCGAGCGGGGGGGCTAAATACAATGAGCAGTTCTTC. The encoded protein is CASSPSGGAKYNEQFF. The J gene is TRBJ2-1, the V gene TRBV4-2; 10 nucleotides align to TRBD2. The V and J ends lost 4 bases and 4 bases, in that order; junction bases with no gene match: 7. The CDR3 extends over 16 amino acids. Germline V CDR1 and CDR2: LGHNA, YNFKEQ.

This clonotype appeared a few times. The chain combines TRBV4-3 with TRBJ2-1; D uncertain. Germline CDR1 reads LGHNA; CDR2 reads YSLEER. The CDR3 runs 15 residues. The V and J ends lost 5 bases and 1 base respectively, with 12 bases between them. In DNA, the CDR3 is TGCGCCAGCAGCGCCATCTGGGGTTCCTACAATGAGCAGTTCTTC. Protein: CASSAIWGSYNEQFF.

V is TRBV6-2 or TRBV6-3 and J is TRBJ1-5; D unclear. This CDR3 has 13 residues. From germline, CDR1 is MNHEY and CDR2 SVGEGT. With 8 bases removed from V and 0 bases from J, the gap between germline ends came to 8 bases. DNA of the CDR3: TGTGCCAGCCGACCGGATAGCAATCAGCCCCAGCATTTT. This translates into CASRPDSNQPQHF.

The chain joins TRBV12-3 or TRBV12-4 to TRBJ2-3, with 10 bases fitting TRBD1. The CDR3 is made up of 17 amino acids. After removal of 6 bases from V and 3 bases from J, the junction contained 12 bases not matched to a gene. CDR3 sequence: CASSPPTGGRGTDTQYF. CDR3 DNA sequence: TGTGCCAGCAGCCCTCCGACAGGGGGCCGGGGAACAGATACGCAGTATTTT.

This clonotype has just a few counts. This sequence joins TRBV7-6 and TRBJ2-7; perhaps TRBD1 as D (6 bases). Germline values: CDR1 SGHVS, CDR2 FNYEAQ. Trimming stripped 4 bases from V and 4 bases from J, with 11 bases between. The CDR3 loop spans 13 amino acids. In DNA, the CDR3 is TGTGCCAGCAGCTCCGGACAGAATTACGAGCAGTACGTC. Residues: CASSSGQNYEQYV.

The chain couples TRBV24-1 to TRBJ2-1, with D perhaps matching TRBD2 (6 bases). Trimming cost V 5 bases and J 5 bases, with 21 bases left between them. CDR1 KGHDR and CDR2 SFDVKD come from the germline V gene. The CDR3 covers 17 residues. CDR3 sequence reads: CATSAPSLGEEHNEQFF. CDR3 coding DNA: TGTGCCACCAGTGCCCCCAGCCTGGGGGAGGAACACAATGAGCAGTTCTTC.

This chain links TRBV11-2 with TRBJ1-1, with 10 positions matching TRBD1. V shed 4 bases, J shed 4 bases, and the junction held 6 bases outside the gene matches. This CDR3 is built from 15 residues. Germline V gene lookup returns CDR1 SGHAT and CDR2 FQNNGV. CDR3 residues: CASSSWTGGGTEAFF. For the CDR3, the DNA is TGTGCCAGCAGCTCTTGGACAGGGGGAGGCACTGAAGCTTTCTTT.

This sequence joins TRBV10-3 and TRBJ2-5; no definite D call. V lost 0 bases to trimming and J lost 1 base, with 6 bases between them. In germline, CDR1 is ENHRY, CDR2 SYGVKD. The CDR3 runs 14 residues. The DNA of the CDR3 is TGTGCCATCAGTGAGTCGTTGAGCCAAGAGACCCAGTACTTC. Its protein is CAISESLSQETQYF.

There are many counts of this clonotype. The chain has TRBV7-2 and TRBJ2-7; weak D call: TRBD1 (6 bases). Germline loops: CDR1 SGHTA, CDR2 FQGNSA. With 1 base removed from V and 1 base from J, the gap between germline ends came to 14 bases. The CDR3 is made up of 16 amino acids. CDR3 in amino acids: CASSLGDRPISYEQYF. In DNA form, the CDR3 reads TGTGCCAGCAGCTTAGGAGACAGGCCCATTTCCTACGAGCAGTACTTC.

This clonotype appeared a few times. V gene TRBV4-3 combines with J gene TRBJ2-1; TRBD1 aligns across 9 bases. There are 20 residues in the CDR3. V trimming: 3 bases; J trimming: 1 base; junction bases outside the gene matches: 16. The germline gives CDR1 LGHNA, CDR2 YSLEER. The CDR3 nucleotides read TGCGCCAGCAGCCAGCCCGGGACAGGGAGGCTAGACTATTCCTACAATGAGCAGTTCTTC. Translated: CASSQPGTGRLDYSYNEQFF.

V and J are TRBV5-6 and TRBJ2-3, with 9 bases fitting TRBD2. Germline trimming cut 0 bases from V and 4 bases from J; bases unmatched to any gene: 6. This CDR3 is built from 16 residues. The germline CDR1 and CDR2 sequences are SGHDT and YYEEEE. The CDR3 spells CASSLARGGLADTQYF. The CDR3 nucleotides read TGTGCCAGCAGCTTGGCGCGGGGGGGCCTCGCAGATACGCAGTATTTT.

This clonotype has ten or more counts. The CDR3, as DNA: TGTGCCAGCAGTGGGACAGGGGAGAACACCGGGGAGCTGTTTTTT. Protein sequence: CASSGTGENTGELFF. The chain carries TRBV7-9 and TRBJ2-2, with 10 bases matching TRBD1. The V and J ends lost 6 bases and 1 base, in that order; junction bases with no gene match: 2. The CDR3 is 15 amino acids. In germline, CDR1 is SEHNR, CDR2 FQNEAQ (reference sequence).

In this sample, this clonotype turned up once. V gene TRBV28 combines with J gene TRBJ1-1; perhaps TRBD1 as D (5 bases). V was shortened by 5 bases and J by 5 bases, with 18 bases between the two germline ends. The CDR3 runs to 15 residues. Germline-derived CDR1 and CDR2 are MDHEN and SYDVKM. The CDR3 bases are TGTGCCAGCAGTCCCTCCCTCGGGGGTGGAACTGAAGCTTTCTTT. It translates to CASSPSLGGGTEAFF.